This T cell receptor (beta chain) is drawn from a study of cytomegalovirus exposure and HLA in healthy donors. Points from the study as a whole: A missense variant in DCLRE1C was later tied to TCR beta V- and J-gene trimming. Some V segments, TRBV6-2 and TRBV6-3 among them, were indistinguishable and were therefore excluded.

The CDR3 covers 13 residues. V was clipped by 9 bases and J by 4 bases; unmatched bases: 5. The germline gives CDR1 SNHLY, CDR2 FYNNEI. Worth noting for this clone: Its cognate antigen is unknown.

With 60 Vbeta and 13 Jbeta primers, the PCR was carried out. Original analysis: Counted up in a later analysis, unique TCR beta chains came to some 82 million, with around 10 million shared. The data were produced by immunoSEQ multiplex PCR, yet TCRdb's version contains in-frame clones alone and is incomplete. V and J calls and clone size are given by that table; D and trimming were obtained from the DNA. In the table there are about 190,000 clones, 84% of which are singletons. The rearrangement uses TRBV2 and TRBJ1-2; the match to TRBD1 covers 10 bases. This TCR was sampled from a woman aged 45 to 65 in good health and CMV-seropositive. Material for sequencing was PBMCs. CDR3 protein: CASWTGGIYGYTF. The CDR3 region has the DNA TGTGCCAGTTGGACAGGGGGGATCTATGGCTACACCTTC.